The rows below give T cell receptor beta chains drawn from one sample of a study of response to subunit inactivated influenza vaccine. TCRdb reanalysed the RT-PCR reads using MiXCR and keeps one entry per CDR3 protein. The table lists 500,000 to 600,000 distinct CDR3 sequences, approximately 12% of them singletons. The input for sequencing was PBMCs from blood, taken on the day of vaccination. The receptors derive from a man aged 50-60 years who received an inactivated influenza vaccine. Both conserved end residues are part of each CDR3. Each record gives: D gene, clone size, J gene, V gene, CDR3 DNA, CDR3 protein. D genes are given only for firm matches. Clone size is given for some rows only: seen once, a few or many times, or a class if the clone is expanded.

d_gene: .; abundance: .; j_gene: TRBJ2-5; v_gene: TRBV28; CDR3nt: TGTGCCAGCAGAGTCCTGATACAAGAGACCCAGTACTTC; CDR3aa: CASRVLIQETQYF
d_gene: .; abundance: few; j_gene: TRBJ2-5; v_gene: TRBV10-3; CDR3nt: TGTGCCATCAGCACGAGGACGGAGGAGACCCAGTACTTC; CDR3aa: CAISTRTEETQYF
d_gene: .; abundance: few; j_gene: TRBJ2-1; v_gene: TRBV20-1; CDR3nt: TGCAGTGCTAGGGACTACAGTTCCTACAATGAGCAGTTCTTC; CDR3aa: CSARDYSSYNEQFF
d_gene: .; abundance: many; j_gene: TRBJ2-7; v_gene: TRBV13; CDR3nt: TGTGCCAGCAGCTTAGACAGGGACTACGAGCAGTACTTC; CDR3aa: CASSLDRDYEQYF
d_gene: TRBD2; abundance: many; j_gene: TRBJ2-1; v_gene: TRBV27; CDR3nt: TGTGCCAGCAGTTTGGGTCTAGCGGGAAATGAGCAGTTCTTC; CDR3aa: CASSLGLAGNEQFF
d_gene: .; abundance: many; j_gene: TRBJ2-7; v_gene: TRBV5-1; CDR3nt: TGCGCCAGCAGCCCGGAGGTCCTCTGGTACGAGCAGTACTTC; CDR3aa: CASSPEVLWYEQYF
d_gene: .; abundance: many; j_gene: TRBJ1-2; v_gene: TRBV6-5; CDR3nt: TGTGCCAGCAGTTACAACAGGGTTGGGTATGGCTACACCTTC; CDR3aa: CASSYNRVGYGYTF
d_gene: .; abundance: .; j_gene: TRBJ2-3; v_gene: TRBV3-1; CDR3nt: TGTGCCAGCAGCCAAGGAGACCCAGCGCAGTATTTT; CDR3aa: CASSQGDPAQYF
d_gene: TRBD2; abundance: few; j_gene: TRBJ2-1; v_gene: TRBV20-1; CDR3nt: TGCAGTGCTAGAGAGACTAGCGGGGGGGCCTATGAGCAGTTCTTC; CDR3aa: CSARETSGGAYEQFF
d_gene: .; abundance: few; j_gene: TRBJ2-7; v_gene: TRBV21-1; CDR3nt: TGTGCCAGCACCCCACCTGACGGGGACAGGGGGTTTGTGCAGTACTTC; CDR3aa: CASTPPDGDRGFVQYF
d_gene: .; abundance: few; j_gene: TRBJ1-2; v_gene: TRBV3-1; CDR3nt: TGTGCCAGCAGCCAAGGACAGACCTATGGCTACACCTTC; CDR3aa: CASSQGQTYGYTF
d_gene: TRBD1; abundance: .; j_gene: TRBJ1-5; v_gene: TRBV25-1; CDR3nt: TGTGCCACCACAAGAGCAACGGGACAGTCAAATCAGCCCCAGCATTTT; CDR3aa: CATTRATGQSNQPQHF
d_gene: .; abundance: .; j_gene: TRBJ2-4; v_gene: TRBV7-9; CDR3nt: TGTGCCAGCAGCTTAGCGCCTGTAGCCAAAAACATTCAGTACTTC; CDR3aa: CASSLAPVAKNIQYF
d_gene: TRBD1; abundance: .; j_gene: TRBJ1-5; v_gene: TRBV6-2/TRBV6-3; CDR3nt: TGTGCCAGCAGTACCCGACAGGGGGCCGCGGGCAATCAGCCCCAGCATTTT; CDR3aa: CASSTRQGAAGNQPQHF
d_gene: .; abundance: .; j_gene: TRBJ2-2; v_gene: TRBV2; CDR3nt: TGTGCCAGCCAGTCGGACACCGGGGAGCTGTTTTTT; CDR3aa: CASQSDTGELFF
d_gene: .; abundance: few; j_gene: TRBJ1-6; v_gene: TRBV20-1; CDR3nt: TGCAGTGCTAAGACCTCGGGGGGGCGAAATTCACCCCTCCACTTT; CDR3aa: CSAKTSGGRNSPLHF
d_gene: TRBD2; abundance: .; j_gene: TRBJ2-1; v_gene: TRBV5-4; CDR3nt: TGTGCCAGCAGCCGCACTAGCGAGCGGGACAATGAGCAGTTCTTC; CDR3aa: CASSRTSERDNEQFF
d_gene: TRBD1; abundance: few; j_gene: TRBJ1-1; v_gene: TRBV5-1; CDR3nt: TGCGCCAGCAGCCTGGACAGGGTTGAACATGGTGAAGCTTTCTTT; CDR3aa: CASSLDRVEHGEAFF
d_gene: .; abundance: few; j_gene: TRBJ1-2; v_gene: TRBV5-1; CDR3nt: TGCGCCAGCAGTAAGGACAGCCAGACTAACTATGGCTACACCTTC; CDR3aa: CASSKDSQTNYGYTF
d_gene: TRBD1; abundance: .; j_gene: TRBJ2-1; v_gene: TRBV5-1; CDR3nt: TGCGCCAGCAGCCTGGACAGGGCTCCGAATGAGCAGTTCTTC; CDR3aa: CASSLDRAPNEQFF
d_gene: TRBD2; abundance: many; j_gene: TRBJ2-1; v_gene: TRBV5-1; CDR3nt: TGCGCCAGCAGCTCTTCGGGAGGAGGGTACAATGAGCAGTTCTTC; CDR3aa: CASSSSGGGYNEQFF
d_gene: .; abundance: .; j_gene: TRBJ2-2; v_gene: TRBV18; CDR3nt: TGTGCCAGCTCCCCCGTGTCCCCAACTTCCGGGGAGCTGTTTTTT; CDR3aa: CASSPVSPTSGELFF
d_gene: TRBD2; abundance: .; j_gene: TRBJ2-7; v_gene: TRBV25-1; CDR3nt: TGTGCCAGCAGTGAATATAGGGCTAGCGGTCCGGGAGAGCAGTACTTC; CDR3aa: CASSEYRASGPGEQYF
d_gene: TRBD1; abundance: few; j_gene: TRBJ2-7; v_gene: TRBV7-9; CDR3nt: TGTGCCAGCAGCTTTACACGGGACAGGGCGTTCGAGCAGTACTTC; CDR3aa: CASSFTRDRAFEQYF
d_gene: .; abundance: few; j_gene: TRBJ2-1; v_gene: TRBV6-5; CDR3nt: TGTGCCAGCAGTTACAGACCTCTCTACAATGAGCAGTTCTTC; CDR3aa: CASSYRPLYNEQFF
d_gene: TRBD2; abundance: few; j_gene: TRBJ2-7; v_gene: TRBV11-1; CDR3nt: TGTGCCAGCAGCTGGGTGGGGGGTAGTAGCGGGAGCTCCTACGAGCAGTACTTC; CDR3aa: CASSWVGGSSGSSYEQYF
d_gene: .; abundance: .; j_gene: TRBJ2-1; v_gene: TRBV12-3/TRBV12-4; CDR3nt: TGTGCCAGCAGGCGCAGGGGCTCGGAATACAATGAGCAGTTCTTC; CDR3aa: CASRRRGSEYNEQFF
d_gene: .; abundance: .; j_gene: TRBJ2-7; v_gene: TRBV7-2; CDR3nt: TGTGCCAGCAGCTTAGTACCGGAACTAGTACAGCAGTACTTC; CDR3aa: CASSLVPELVQQYF
d_gene: .; abundance: few; j_gene: TRBJ2-2; v_gene: TRBV29-1; CDR3nt: TGCAGCGTTAAATCAGGGACCGGGGAGCTGTTTTTT; CDR3aa: CSVKSGTGELFF
d_gene: .; abundance: few; j_gene: TRBJ2-5; v_gene: TRBV6-5; CDR3nt: TGTGCCAGCAGTTACTCTTTTAGCGTGGAAGAGACCCAGTACTTC; CDR3aa: CASSYSFSVEETQYF
d_gene: TRBD1; abundance: .; j_gene: TRBJ2-3; v_gene: TRBV15; CDR3nt: TGTGCCACCACCCCGATTCGGGCAGAAACAGGGGGCAGCACAGATACGCAGTATTTT; CDR3aa: CATTPIRAETGGSTDTQYF
d_gene: .; abundance: many; j_gene: TRBJ2-3; v_gene: TRBV7-9; CDR3nt: TGTGCCAGCAGCCGGCTATCAGATACGCAGTATTTT; CDR3aa: CASSRLSDTQYF